Below, one T cell receptor (beta chain) is given with its context. Sequencing was performed with immunoSEQ multiplex PCR; in TCRdb, only in-frame clones are kept and a portion is missing. The sample includes 90,000 to 150,000 clones, approximately 95% of them seen just once. These data originate in a study of T cell changes during pregnancy in multiple sclerosis. The trim removed 1 base at V and 3 bases at J, leaving 5 bases unmatched. Germline V lookup: CDR1 SEHNR, CDR2 FQNEAQ (reference sequence). This CDR3 contains 15 residues. The rearrangement joins TRBV7-9 to TRBJ2-7; 8 bases line up with TRBD2. This clonotype originated in a female donor with multiple sclerosis, enrolled in a pregnancy study. The sequenced sample was peripheral blood, obtained before pregnancy. DNA of the CDR3: TGTGCCAGCAGCTTAGTCGGGGGGGGTGTCTACGAGCAGTACTTC. Translated: CASSLVGGGVYEQYF.